These 10 T cell receptor beta chains share one sample of origin, sequenced in a study of T cells in Graves' hyperthyroidism and ophthalmopathy. Amplified TCR beta CDR3 regions came from RNA transcripts. When the TCR CDR3 underwent first-round RT-PCR, the HTBI primer set was used. One entry per CDR3 protein results from TCRdb running MiXCR on the multiplex PCR reads. The table includes some 300,000 distinct CDR3 sequences, roughly 18% detected once. Material for sequencing was blood. The receptors shown here come from a man aged 45-65 years with Graves' ophthalmopathy.

The chain recombines TRBV27 with TRBJ1-2; TRBD1 matches at 7 bases. J gave up 1 base and V 5 bases, and 4 bases lay outside the gene matches. This CDR3 is built from 14 residues. Germline V CDR1 and CDR2: MNHEY, SMNVEV (reference sequence). Here the CDR3 reads CASSGDSNNYGYTF. The CDR3 bases are TGTGCCAGCAGTGGGGACAGTAATAACTATGGCTACACCTTC.

The V and J genes are TRBV19 and TRBJ2-1; the match to TRBD2 covers 7 bases. CDR1 is LNHDA, CDR2 SQIVND, per germline (reference sequence). The length of the CDR3 is 15 residues. V was clipped by 6 bases and J by 11 bases; unmatched bases: 16. This chain's CDR3 is CASSRQRERIDKQFF. CDR3 sequence (DNA): TGTGCCAGTAGCAGGCAGCGGGAAAGGATCGATAAGCAGTTCTTC.

This clonotype was seen repeatedly, ten times or more. V and J are TRBV9 and TRBJ2-7; tentatively, D is TRBD1 or TRBD2 (5 bases each). Trimming removed 4 bases at V and 3 bases at J, with 20 bases between. The CDR3 extends over 16 amino acids. The germline gives CDR1 SGDLS, CDR2 YYNGEE. The CDR3 sequence: CASSPSGTLGVYEQYF. The CDR3 nucleotides read TGTGCCAGCAGCCCGTCCGGGACCCTGGGCGTCTACGAGCAGTACTTC.

For this clonotype: Being one base from a much bigger clone, this may be a read error. The chain uses TRBV30 and TRBJ2-2; D is ambiguous. This CDR3 has 13 residues. Trimming cost V 4 bases and J 6 bases, with 12 bases left between them. CDR1 and CDR2 from the germline V gene are GTSNPN and SVGIG (reference sequence). Written as DNA, the CDR3 is TGTGCCTGGACCCGGACCCGCGCCGGGGAGCTGTTTTTT. It encodes CAWTRTRAGELFF.

This clonotype showed up just a few times. The CDR3 DNA sequence: TGTGCCAGCAGCCTGGGACAGGGGGCAACGGGAAACACCATATATTTT. Translating gives CASSLGQGATGNTIYF. This chain joins TRBV6-1 and TRBJ1-3, with TRBD1 matching 12 bases. The V gene end was trimmed by 6 bases and the J gene end by 4 bases; junction bases not matched to a gene: 7. The germline V gene encodes CDR1 MNHNS and CDR2 SASEGT. This CDR3 comprises 16 residues.

This clonotype was counted many times. This sequence joins TRBV28 and TRBJ2-5; a weak D match, TRBD2 (5 bases). Germline V gives CDR1 MDHEN, CDR2 SYDVKM. This CDR3 region has 11 residues. The V end was cut by 10 bases, the J end by 5 bases, with 11 bases between. CDR3 in DNA: TGTGCCACGGGGAATTGGGAGACCCAGTACTTC. Residues: CATGNWETQYF.

This clonotype was observed a few times. The CDR3 protein is CSAKRRWNEQFF. The DNA for the CDR3 is TGCAGTGCTAAGCGGCGGTGGAATGAGCAGTTCTTC. The chain has TRBV20-1 and TRBJ2-1; TRBD2 might be the D (5 bases). Germline CDR1 reads DFQATT; CDR2 reads SNEGSKA (reference sequence). Trimming cost V 4 bases and J 7 bases, with 11 bases left between them. CDR3 length: 12 amino acids.

In its sample, this clonotype was seen a few times. The rearrangement uses TRBV20-1 and TRBJ1-2; possible D gene TRBD1, 6 bases. The CDR3 length is 13 residues. Trimming pared 4 bases from V and 4 bases from J, leaving 13 bases between. The germline V gene has CDR1 DFQATT and CDR2 SNEGSKA (reference sequence). The chain's CDR3 is CSAKGGAGYGYTF. The CDR3 bases are TGCAGTGCTAAGGGGGGGGCTGGCTATGGCTACACCTTC.

In this sample, this clonotype turned up many times. The chain has TRBV12-3 or TRBV12-4 and TRBJ2-1; maybe TRBD1 (5 bases). With 4 bases removed from V and 7 bases from J, the gap between germline ends came to 23 bases. This CDR3 is built from 17 residues. CDR3 amino acids: CASSSNLLVGPRNEQFF. As DNA, the CDR3 is TGTGCCAGCAGTTCCAACCTTCTCGTGGGGCCGAGGAATGAGCAGTTCTTC.

Many counts were recorded for this clonotype. The chain joins TRBV6-1 to TRBJ2-1, with 7 nucleotides matching TRBD2. Germline-derived CDR1 and CDR2 are MNHNS and SASEGT. The CDR3 length is 16 residues. V trimming: 4 bases; J trimming: 2 bases; junction bases outside the gene matches: 8. The CDR3, as DNA: TGTGCCAGCAGTGCCGTGGGGACTACCACCTACAATGAGCAGTTCTTC. It yields the protein CASSAVGTTTYNEQFF.